This T cell receptor (beta chain) was retrieved from a study of shared clonotypes between healthy human individuals. Broader study findings: Across a handful of donors, naive CD4 shared roughly 5%, naive CD8 more than 3%, memory CD4 more than 2%, memory CD8 0.4%.

This CDR3 spans 15 amino acids. CDR1 and CDR2 from the germline V gene are LNHDA and SQIVND (reference sequence). Trimming removed 5 bases from V and 3 bases from J, with 15 bases in between. Researchers divided each subset's genomic DNA evenly across several immunoSEQ plates. Sequencing was performed with immunoSEQ multiplex PCR; in TCRdb, only in-frame clones are kept and a portion is missing. The repertoire holds 950,000 to 1,100,000 clones, with 60% to 80% as singletons. The table lists this clone with a count of one. Its cognate antigen is unknown. Sequencing was done on a sample of memory CD4+ T cells sorted from blood. The subset denotes: CD45RA-negative fraction. This clonotype was obtained from a man in his late teens or twenties in good health. The V and J genes are TRBV19 and TRBJ2-3, with D possibly TRBD2 on 6 matching bases. This CDR3 is CASSLGTQGTDTQYF. The CDR3 nucleotides read TGTGCCAGTAGTTTGGGGACTCAGGGAACAGATACGCAGTATTTT.